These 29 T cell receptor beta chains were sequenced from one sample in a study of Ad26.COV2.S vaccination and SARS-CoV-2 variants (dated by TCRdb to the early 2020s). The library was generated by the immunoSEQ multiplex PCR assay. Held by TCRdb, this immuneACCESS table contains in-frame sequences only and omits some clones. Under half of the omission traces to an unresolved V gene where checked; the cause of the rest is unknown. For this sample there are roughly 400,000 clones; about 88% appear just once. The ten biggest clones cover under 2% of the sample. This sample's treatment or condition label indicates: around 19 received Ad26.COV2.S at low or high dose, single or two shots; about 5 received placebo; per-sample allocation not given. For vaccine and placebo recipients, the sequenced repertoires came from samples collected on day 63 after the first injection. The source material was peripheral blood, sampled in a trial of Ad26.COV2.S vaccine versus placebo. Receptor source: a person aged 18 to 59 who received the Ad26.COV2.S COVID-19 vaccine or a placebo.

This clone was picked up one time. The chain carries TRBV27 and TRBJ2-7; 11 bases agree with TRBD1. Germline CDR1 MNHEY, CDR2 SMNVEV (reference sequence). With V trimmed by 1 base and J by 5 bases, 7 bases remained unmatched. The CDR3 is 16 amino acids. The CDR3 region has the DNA TGTGCCAGCAGTTTATGGGACAGGGGGTTGGAGAACGAGCAGTACTTC. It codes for CASSLWDRGLENEQYF.

The CDR3, as DNA: TGTGCCAGCCTGAAAGGGGGTTCTAATTCACCCCTCCACTTT. It codes for CASLKGGSNSPLHF. The chain is built from TRBV28 and TRBJ1-6; a weak D match, TRBD1 (6 bases). Looked up from germline, CDR1 is MDHEN and CDR2 is SYDVKM. Trimming took 8 bases from V and 6 from J, leaving 14 bases between them. This CDR3 has 14 residues.

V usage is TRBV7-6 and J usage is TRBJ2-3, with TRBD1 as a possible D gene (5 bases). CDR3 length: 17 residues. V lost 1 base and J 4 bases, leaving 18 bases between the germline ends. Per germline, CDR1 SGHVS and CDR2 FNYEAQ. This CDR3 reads CASSLEAPTRVADTQYF. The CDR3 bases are TGTGCCAGCAGCTTAGAGGCCCCTACCAGGGTAGCAGATACGCAGTATTTT.

CDR3 amino acids: CASSPEILSGNTIYF. The CDR3 nucleotides read TGTGCCAGCAGTCCGGAGATTCTCTCTGGAAACACCATATATTTT. The chain carries TRBV28 and TRBJ1-3; D not resolved. V dropped 5 bases and J dropped 0 bases, with 11 bases sitting between them. Germline CDR1 and CDR2: MDHEN and SYDVKM. This CDR3 is 15 amino acids long.

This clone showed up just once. The CDR3 spells CASSPSITYNEQFF. CDR3 in DNA: TGTGCCAGCAGCCCGAGCATCACCTACAATGAGCAGTTCTTC. This chain joins TRBV7-9 and TRBJ2-1; the D is unclear. Between the trimmed V and J ends, which lost 5 bases and 2 bases, there was a span of 10 bases. The CDR3 consists of 14 residues. CDR1 is SEHNR and CDR2 is FQNEAQ in the germline V gene (reference sequence).

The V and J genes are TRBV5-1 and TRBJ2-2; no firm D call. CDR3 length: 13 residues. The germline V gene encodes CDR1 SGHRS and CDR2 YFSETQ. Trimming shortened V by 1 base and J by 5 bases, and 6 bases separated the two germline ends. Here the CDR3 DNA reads TGCGCCAGCAGCTTGTCAACAACCGGGGAGCTGTTTTTT. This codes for CASSLSTTGELFF.

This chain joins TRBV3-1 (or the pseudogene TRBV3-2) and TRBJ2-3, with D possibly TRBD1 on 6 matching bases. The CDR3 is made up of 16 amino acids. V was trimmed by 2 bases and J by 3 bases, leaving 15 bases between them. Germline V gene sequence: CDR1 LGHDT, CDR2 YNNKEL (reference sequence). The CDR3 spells CASSQTQGRSTDTQYF. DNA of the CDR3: TGTGCCAGCAGCCAAACGCAGGGGCGTAGTACAGATACGCAGTATTTT.

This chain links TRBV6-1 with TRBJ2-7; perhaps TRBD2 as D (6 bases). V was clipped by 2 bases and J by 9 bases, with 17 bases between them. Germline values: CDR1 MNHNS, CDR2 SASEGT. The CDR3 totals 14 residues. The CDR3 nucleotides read TGTGCCAGCAGTGAATTTGCGGGACGGTCGGGGCAGTACTTC. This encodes CASSEFAGRSGQYF.

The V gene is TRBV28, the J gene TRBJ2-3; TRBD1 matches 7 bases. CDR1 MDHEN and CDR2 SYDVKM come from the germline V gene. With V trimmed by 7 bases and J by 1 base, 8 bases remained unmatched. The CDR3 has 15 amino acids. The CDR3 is CASTFRDRRTDTQYF. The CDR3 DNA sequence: TGTGCCAGCACTTTCCGGGACAGACGCACAGATACGCAGTATTTT.

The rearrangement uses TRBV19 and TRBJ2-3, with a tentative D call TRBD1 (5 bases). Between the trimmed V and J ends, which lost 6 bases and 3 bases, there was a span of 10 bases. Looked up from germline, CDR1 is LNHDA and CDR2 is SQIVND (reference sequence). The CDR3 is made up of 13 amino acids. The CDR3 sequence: CASSHDRTDTQYF. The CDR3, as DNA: TGTGCCAGTAGCCATGACAGAACAGATACGCAGTATTTT.

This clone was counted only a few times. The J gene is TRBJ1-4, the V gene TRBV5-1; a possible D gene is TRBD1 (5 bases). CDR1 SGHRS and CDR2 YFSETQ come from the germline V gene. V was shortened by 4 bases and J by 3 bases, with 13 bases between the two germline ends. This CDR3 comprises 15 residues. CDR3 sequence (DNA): TGCGCCAGCAGCCTTGACAGCGACTCTAATGAAAAACTGTTTTTT. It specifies CASSLDSDSNEKLFF.

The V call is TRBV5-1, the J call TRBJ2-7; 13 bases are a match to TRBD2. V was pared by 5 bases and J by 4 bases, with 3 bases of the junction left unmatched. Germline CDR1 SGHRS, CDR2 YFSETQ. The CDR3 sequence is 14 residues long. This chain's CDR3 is CASSWTSGSYEQYF. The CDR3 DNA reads TGCGCCAGCAGTTGGACTAGCGGGAGTTACGAGCAGTACTTC.

The CDR3, as DNA: TGTGCCAGCCAGCGACTGGGGGGCTCCTACAATGAGCAGTTCTTC. Its protein product is CASQRLGGSYNEQFF. V is TRBV2 and J is TRBJ2-1, with a weak D call TRBD2 (6 bases). Trimming shortened V by 8 bases and J by 0 bases, and 14 bases separated the two germline ends. The CDR3 extends over 15 amino acids. Germline assignment: CDR1 SNHLY and CDR2 FYNNEI.

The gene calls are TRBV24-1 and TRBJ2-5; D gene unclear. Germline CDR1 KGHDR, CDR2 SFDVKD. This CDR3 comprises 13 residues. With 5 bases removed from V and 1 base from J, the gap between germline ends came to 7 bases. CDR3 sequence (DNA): TGTGCCACCAGTGGGAATTTCCAAGAGACCCAGTACTTC. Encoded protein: CATSGNFQETQYF.

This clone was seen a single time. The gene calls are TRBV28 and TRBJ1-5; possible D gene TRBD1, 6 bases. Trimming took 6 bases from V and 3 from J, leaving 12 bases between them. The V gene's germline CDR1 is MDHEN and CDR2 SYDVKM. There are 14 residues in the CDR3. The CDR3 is CASSWRGTNQPQHF. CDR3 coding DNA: TGTGCCAGCAGCTGGAGGGGGACCAATCAGCCCCAGCATTTT. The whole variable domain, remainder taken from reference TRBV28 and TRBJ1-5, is DVKVTQSSRYLVKRTGEKVFLECVQDMDHENMFWYRQDPGLGLRLIYFSYDVKMKEKGDIPEGYSVSREKKERFSLILESASTNQTSMYLCASSWRGTNQPQHFGDGTRLSIL.

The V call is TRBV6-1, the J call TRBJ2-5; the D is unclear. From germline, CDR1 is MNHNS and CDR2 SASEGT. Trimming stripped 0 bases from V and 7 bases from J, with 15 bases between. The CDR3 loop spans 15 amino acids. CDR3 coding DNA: TGTGCCAGCAGTGAAGCGGCCAACCCCCTGCCGACCCAGTACTTC. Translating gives CASSEAANPLPTQYF.

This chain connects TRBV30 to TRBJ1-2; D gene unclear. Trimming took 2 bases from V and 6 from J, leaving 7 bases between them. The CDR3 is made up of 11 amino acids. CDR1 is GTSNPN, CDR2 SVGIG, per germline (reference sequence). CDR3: CAWSPGHGYTF. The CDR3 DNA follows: TGTGCCTGGAGTCCAGGTCATGGCTACACCTTC. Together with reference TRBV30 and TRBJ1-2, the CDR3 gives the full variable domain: SQTIHQWPATLVQPVGSPLSLECTVEGTSNPNLYWYRQAAGRGLQLLFYSVGIGQISSEVPQNLSASRPQDRQFILSSKKLLLSDSGFYLCAWSPGHGYTFGSGTRLTVV.

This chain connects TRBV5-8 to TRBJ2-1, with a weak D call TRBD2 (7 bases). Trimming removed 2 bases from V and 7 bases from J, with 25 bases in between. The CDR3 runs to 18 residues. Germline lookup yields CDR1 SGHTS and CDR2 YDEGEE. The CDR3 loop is CASSLRGVGSGTENEQFF. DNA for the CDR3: TGTGCCAGCAGCTTAAGGGGGGTTGGCAGCGGGACGGAGAATGAGCAGTTCTTC.

Here the CDR3 DNA reads TGCAGCGTCCGGACGGGAGGTTCCTACAATGAGCAGTTCTTC. This gives the protein CSVRTGGSYNEQFF. This chain connects TRBV29-1 to TRBJ2-1, with 7 nucleotides matching TRBD2. CDR1 is SQVTM, CDR2 ANQGSEA, per germline. This CDR3 is built from 14 residues. Unmatched junction bases numbered 6, after V lost 6 bases and J lost 1 base.

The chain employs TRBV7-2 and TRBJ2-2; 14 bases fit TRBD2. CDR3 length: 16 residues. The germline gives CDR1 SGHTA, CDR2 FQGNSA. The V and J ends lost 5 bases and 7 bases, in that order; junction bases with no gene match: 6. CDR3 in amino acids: CASSPGLAGAVGELFF. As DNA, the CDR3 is TGTGCCAGCAGCCCGGGACTAGCGGGAGCGGTCGGGGAGCTGTTTTTT. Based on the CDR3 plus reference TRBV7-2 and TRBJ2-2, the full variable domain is GAGVSQSPSNKVTEKGKDVELRCDPISGHTALYWYRQSLGQGLEFLIYFQGNSAPDKSGLPSDRFSAERTGGSVSTLTIQRTQQEDSAVYLCASSPGLAGAVGELFFGEGSRLTVL.

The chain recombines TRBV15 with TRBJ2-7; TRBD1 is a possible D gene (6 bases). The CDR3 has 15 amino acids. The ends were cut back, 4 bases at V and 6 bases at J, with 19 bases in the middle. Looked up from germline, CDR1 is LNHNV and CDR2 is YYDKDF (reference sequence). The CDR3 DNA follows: TGTGCCACCAGCACCTGGGGGCAGGGGCAAGGCGAGCAGTACTTC. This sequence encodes CATSTWGQGQGEQYF.

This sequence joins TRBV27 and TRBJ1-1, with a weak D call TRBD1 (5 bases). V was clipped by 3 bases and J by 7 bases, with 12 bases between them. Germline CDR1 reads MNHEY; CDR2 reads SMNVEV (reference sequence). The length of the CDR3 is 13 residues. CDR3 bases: TGTGCCAGCAGTTTCATCGGGGCTGATGAAGCTTTCTTT. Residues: CASSFIGADEAFF.

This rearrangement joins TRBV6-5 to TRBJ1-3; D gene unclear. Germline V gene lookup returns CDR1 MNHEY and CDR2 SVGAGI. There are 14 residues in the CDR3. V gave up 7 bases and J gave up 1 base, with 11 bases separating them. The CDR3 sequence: CASMGGGSGNTIYF. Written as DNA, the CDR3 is TGTGCCAGCATGGGTGGAGGATCTGGAAACACCATATATTTT.

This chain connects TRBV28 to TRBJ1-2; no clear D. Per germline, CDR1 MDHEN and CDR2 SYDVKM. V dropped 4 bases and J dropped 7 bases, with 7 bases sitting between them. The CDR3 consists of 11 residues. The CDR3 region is CASSSVVGYTF. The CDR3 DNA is TGTGCCAGCAGTTCGGTGGTTGGCTACACCTTC.

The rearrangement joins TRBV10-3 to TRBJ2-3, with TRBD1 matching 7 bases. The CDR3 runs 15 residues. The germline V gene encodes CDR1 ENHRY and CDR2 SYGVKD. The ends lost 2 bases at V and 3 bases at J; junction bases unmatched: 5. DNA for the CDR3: TGTGCCATCAGTGAGGCAGGGGGAGCGACAGATACGCAGTATTTT. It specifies CAISEAGGATDTQYF.

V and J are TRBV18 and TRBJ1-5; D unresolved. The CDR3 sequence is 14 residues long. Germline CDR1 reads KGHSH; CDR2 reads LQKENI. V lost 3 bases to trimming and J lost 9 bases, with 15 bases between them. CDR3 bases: TGTGCCAGCTCACCGAGGGCGGACCTGTGGCCCCAGCATTTT. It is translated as CASSPRADLWPQHF.

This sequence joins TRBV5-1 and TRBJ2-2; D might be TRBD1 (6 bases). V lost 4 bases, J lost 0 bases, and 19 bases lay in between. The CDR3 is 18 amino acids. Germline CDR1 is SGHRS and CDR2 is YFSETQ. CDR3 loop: CASSIRQGGAANTGELFF. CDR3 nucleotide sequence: TGCGCCAGCAGCATCCGCCAAGGGGGAGCTGCGAACACCGGGGAGCTGTTTTTT.

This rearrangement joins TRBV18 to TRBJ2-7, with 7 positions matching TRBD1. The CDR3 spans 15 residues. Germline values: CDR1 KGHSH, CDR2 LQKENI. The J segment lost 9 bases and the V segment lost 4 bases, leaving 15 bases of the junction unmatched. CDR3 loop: CASSQSAGGSSTQYF. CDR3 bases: TGTGCCAGCTCACAATCAGCAGGGGGTAGTTCGACGCAGTACTTC.

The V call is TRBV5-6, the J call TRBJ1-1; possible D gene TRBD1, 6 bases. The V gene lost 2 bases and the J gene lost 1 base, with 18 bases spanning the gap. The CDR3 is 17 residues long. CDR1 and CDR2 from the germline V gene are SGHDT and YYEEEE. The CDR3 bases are TGTGCCAGCAGCTTAATAGGTGGGGGACAAAGGAACACTGAAGCTTTCTTT. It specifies CASSLIGGGQRNTEAFF.